What follows are 8 T cell receptor beta chains derived from one specimen sequenced in a study of immune characterization of retroperitoneal liposarcoma. MiXCR was run by TCRdb on the PCR reads, yielding one entry per CDR3 protein. Of 3,700 or so distinct CDR3 sequences detected, about 30% appear once; the ten largest clones hold approximately 10%. The sample consisted of blood. The receptors shown here come from a female donor with retroperitoneal liposarcoma.

The rearrangement uses TRBV15 and TRBJ2-3; D may be TRBD2 (7 bases). Germline assignment: CDR1 LNHNV and CDR2 YYDKDF (reference sequence). V was cut by 5 bases and J by 3 bases, with 21 bases left in between. The CDR3 is 17 residues long. The CDR3 is CATSPTGRERGTDTQYF. CDR3 nucleotide sequence: TGTGCCACCAGCCCCACAGGGCGGGAGAGAGGGACAGATACGCAGTATTTT.

The V call is TRBV24-1, the J call TRBJ2-6; weak D call: TRBD1 (5 bases). CDR1 KGHDR and CDR2 SFDVKD come from the germline V gene. With 3 bases removed from V and 0 bases from J, the gap between germline ends came to 14 bases. CDR3 length equals 18 residues. The CDR3 here is CATSDSTQGSSGANVLTF. The CDR3 DNA is TGTGCCACCAGTGATAGCACCCAGGGTAGCTCTGGGGCCAACGTCCTGACTTTC.

A few counts support this clonotype. This chain links TRBV7-6 with TRBJ2-6; 11 nucleotides align to TRBD1. Germline CDR1 and CDR2: SGHVS and FNYEAQ. The CDR3 length is 17 residues. The V gene end was trimmed by 4 bases and the J gene end by 0 bases; junction bases not matched to a gene: 2. The CDR3 DNA follows: TGTGCCAGCAGCTCCGGGACAGGGGGCTCTGGGGCCAACGTCCTGACTTTC. Translating it yields CASSSGTGGSGANVLTF.

The gene calls are TRBV12-3 or TRBV12-4 and TRBJ1-1; TRBD1 agrees at 7 bases. Germline trimming cut 5 bases from V and 1 base from J; bases unmatched to any gene: 1. CDR3 length: 13 residues. The CDR3 DNA sequence: TGTGCCAGCAGTGGGACAGAGAACACTGAAGCTTTCTTT. Translation gives CASSGTENTEAFF.

The chain is built from TRBV11-3 and TRBJ2-5, with 7 positions matching TRBD1. Germline CDR1 and CDR2: SGHNT and YENEEA. The CDR3 has 14 amino acids. With 3 bases clipped from V and 3 bases from J, the junction kept 4 bases outside the gene matches. The CDR3 coding sequence is TGTGCCAGCAGCTTCGCCAGGGGGAAAGAGACCCAGTACTTC. Residues: CASSFARGKETQYF.

By share, this clonotype counts as medium-sized (0.01 to 0.1%). V gene TRBV12-3 or TRBV12-4 combines with J gene TRBJ2-1, with D hard to call. V was cut by 6 bases and J by 6 bases, with 15 bases left in between. CDR3 length: 14 amino acids. DNA of the CDR3: TGTGCCAGCAGCCTCTCTGGGCAATTCAATGAGCAGTTCTTC. It specifies CASSLSGQFNEQFF.

This clonotype was seen just once. The genes are TRBV7-2 and TRBJ2-5; D not certain. The J call could be wrong; TRBJ2-7 is a better fit for the DNA end. The CDR3 has 12 residues. Germline values: CDR1 SGHTA, CDR2 FQGNSA. This CDR3 is CASSRTVYEQYF. CDR3 coding DNA: TGTGCCAGCAGTCGGACGGTTTACGAGCAGTACTTC.

In this sample, this clonotype is medium-sized. The chain couples TRBV27 to TRBJ2-2; TRBD2 aligns across 8 bases. This CDR3 is built from 14 residues. The V and J ends lost 2 bases and 4 bases, in that order; junction bases with no gene match: 0. CDR1 and CDR2 (germline): MNHEY, SMNVEV (reference sequence). The CDR3 coding sequence is TGTGCCAGCAGTTTAGCGGGGGGCACCGGGGAGCTGTTTTTT. As protein: CASSLAGGTGELFF.